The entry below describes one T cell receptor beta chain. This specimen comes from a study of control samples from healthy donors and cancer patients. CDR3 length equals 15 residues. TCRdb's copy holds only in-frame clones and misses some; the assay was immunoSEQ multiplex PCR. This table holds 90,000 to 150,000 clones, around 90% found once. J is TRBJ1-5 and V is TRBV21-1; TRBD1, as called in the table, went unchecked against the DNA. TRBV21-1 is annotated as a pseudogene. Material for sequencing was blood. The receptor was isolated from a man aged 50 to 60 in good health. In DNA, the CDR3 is TGTGCCAGCAGCAGAGACGGGACAGGGTATCAGCCCCAGCATTTT. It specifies CASSRDGTGYQPQHF.